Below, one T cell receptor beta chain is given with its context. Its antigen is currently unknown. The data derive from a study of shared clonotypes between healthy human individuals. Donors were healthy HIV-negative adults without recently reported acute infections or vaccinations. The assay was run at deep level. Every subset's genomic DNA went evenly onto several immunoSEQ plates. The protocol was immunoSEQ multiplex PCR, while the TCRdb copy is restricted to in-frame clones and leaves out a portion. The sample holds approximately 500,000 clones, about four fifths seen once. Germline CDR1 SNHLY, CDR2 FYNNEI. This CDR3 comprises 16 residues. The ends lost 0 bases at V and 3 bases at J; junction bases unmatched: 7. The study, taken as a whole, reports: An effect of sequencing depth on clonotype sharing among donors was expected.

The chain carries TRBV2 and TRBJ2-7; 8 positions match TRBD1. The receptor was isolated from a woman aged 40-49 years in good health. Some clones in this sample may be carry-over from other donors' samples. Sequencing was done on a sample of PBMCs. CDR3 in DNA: TGTGCCAGCAGTGAAGCCTCCCCAGGACAGGGCTACGAGCAGTACTTC. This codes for CASSEASPGQGYEQYF.